This T cell receptor (beta chain) was sequenced for a study of T cells after posttransplantation cyclophosphamide. Findings and limits, study-wide: After PTCy, TRB diversity resembled that of CNI/methotrexate controls. Donor-recipient repertoire similarity was low at 1-2 months, rising over year one. Tissue-infiltrating T cells from skin or gut overlapped little with blood T cells.

On the day of bone marrow donation, the related graft donor provided peripheral blood. Notes on this clone: Its specificity is not known.

Germline V gene data show CDR1 as SGHDT and CDR2 as YYEEEE. V shed 0 bases and J shed 7 bases, with 4 bases lying between them. This CDR3 has 11 amino acids. Sequencing used immunoSEQ multiplex PCR; TCRdb keeps in-frame clones, though not all of them. This sample has 50,000 to 60,000 clones, with 85% to 95% found just once. The receptor was isolated from a woman aged 25 to 39 in good health and a related stem cell transplant donor. Sequenced sample: PBMCs. V usage is TRBV5-6 and J usage is TRBJ2-5; D unresolved. Here the CDR3 DNA reads TGTGCCAGCAGCTTGGGGCCGACCCAGTACTTC. This codes for CASSLGPTQYF.